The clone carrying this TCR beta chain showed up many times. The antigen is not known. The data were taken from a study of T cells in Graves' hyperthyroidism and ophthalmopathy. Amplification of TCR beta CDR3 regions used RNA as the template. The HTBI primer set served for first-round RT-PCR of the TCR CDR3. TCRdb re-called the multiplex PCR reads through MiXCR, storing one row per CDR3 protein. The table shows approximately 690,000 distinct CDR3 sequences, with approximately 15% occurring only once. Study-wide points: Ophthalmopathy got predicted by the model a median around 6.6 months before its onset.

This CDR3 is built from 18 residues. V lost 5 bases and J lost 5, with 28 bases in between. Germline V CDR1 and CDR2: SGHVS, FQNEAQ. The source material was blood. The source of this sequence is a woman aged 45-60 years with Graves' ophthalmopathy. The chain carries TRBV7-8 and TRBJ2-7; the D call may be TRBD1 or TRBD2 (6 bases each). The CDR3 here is CASSPGLSSRGHYDEQYF. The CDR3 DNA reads TGTGCCAGCAGCCCGGGACTTTCCTCTAGGGGACATTATGACGAGCAGTACTTC.